This TCR beta chain comes out of a study of CD8 T cells in ankylosing spondylitis. CDR3 length equals 15 residues. Germline CDR1 reads SGHRS; CDR2 reads YFSETQ. With V trimmed by 4 bases and J by 4 bases, 5 bases remained unmatched. Each CDR3 protein is one row after TCRdb ran MiXCR on the 5' RACE reads. The sample includes 300,000 to 350,000 distinct CDR3 sequences, about a fifth seen only once; the top ten take around 3.2%. The V gene is TRBV5-1, the J gene TRBJ2-1; 10 bases are a match to TRBD2. The origin of this receptor is a female donor with ankylosing spondylitis or in good health (not recorded which). Sequencing input: blood, either unsorted or a sorted T cell fraction (not recorded which). This CDR3 reads CASSRTSGVYNEQFF. CDR3 DNA sequence: TGCGCCAGCAGCCGGACTAGCGGAGTTTACAATGAGCAGTTCTTC.